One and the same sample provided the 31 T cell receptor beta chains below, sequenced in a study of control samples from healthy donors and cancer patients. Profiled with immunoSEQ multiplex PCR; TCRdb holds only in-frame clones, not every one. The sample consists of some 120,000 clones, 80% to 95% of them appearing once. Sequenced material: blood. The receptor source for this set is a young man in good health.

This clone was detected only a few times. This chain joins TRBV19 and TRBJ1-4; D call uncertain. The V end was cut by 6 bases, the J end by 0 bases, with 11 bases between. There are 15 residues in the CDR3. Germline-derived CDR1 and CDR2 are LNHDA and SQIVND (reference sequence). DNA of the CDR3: TGTGCCAGTAGCCACCAGATTGCAACTAATGAAAAACTGTTTTTT. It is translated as CASSHQIATNEKLFF. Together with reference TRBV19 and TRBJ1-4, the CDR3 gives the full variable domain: DGGITQSPKYLFRKEGQNVTLSCEQNLNHDAMYWYRQDPGQGLRLIYYSQIVNDFQKGDIAEGYSVSREKKESFPLTVTSAQKNPTAFYLCASSHQIATNEKLFFGSGTQLSVL.

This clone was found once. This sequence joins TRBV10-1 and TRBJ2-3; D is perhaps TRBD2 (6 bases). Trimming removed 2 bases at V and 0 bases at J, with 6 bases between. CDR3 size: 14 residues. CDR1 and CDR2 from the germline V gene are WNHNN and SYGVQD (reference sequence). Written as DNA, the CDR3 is TGCGCCAGCAGTGAGGGGGGGAGCACAGATACGCAGTATTTT. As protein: CASSEGGSTDTQYF.

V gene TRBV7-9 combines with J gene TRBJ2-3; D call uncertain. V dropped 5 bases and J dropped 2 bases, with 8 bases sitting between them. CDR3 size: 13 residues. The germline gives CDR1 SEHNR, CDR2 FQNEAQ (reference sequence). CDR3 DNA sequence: TGTGCCAGCAGCGACTCGGTCACAGATACGCAGTATTTT. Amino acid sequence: CASSDSVTDTQYF.

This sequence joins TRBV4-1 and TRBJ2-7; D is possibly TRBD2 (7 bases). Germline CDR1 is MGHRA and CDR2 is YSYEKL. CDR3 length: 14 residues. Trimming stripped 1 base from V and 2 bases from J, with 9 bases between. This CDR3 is CASSQAGGPYEQYF. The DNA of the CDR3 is TGCGCCAGCAGCCAAGCCGGGGGGCCCTACGAGCAGTACTTC.

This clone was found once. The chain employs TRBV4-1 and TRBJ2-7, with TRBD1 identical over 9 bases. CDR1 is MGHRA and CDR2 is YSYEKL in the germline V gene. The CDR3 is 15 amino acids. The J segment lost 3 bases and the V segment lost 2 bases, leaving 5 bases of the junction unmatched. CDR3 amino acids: CASSQSGQGFYEQYF. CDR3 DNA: TGCGCCAGCAGCCAATCGGGACAGGGCTTCTACGAGCAGTACTTC.

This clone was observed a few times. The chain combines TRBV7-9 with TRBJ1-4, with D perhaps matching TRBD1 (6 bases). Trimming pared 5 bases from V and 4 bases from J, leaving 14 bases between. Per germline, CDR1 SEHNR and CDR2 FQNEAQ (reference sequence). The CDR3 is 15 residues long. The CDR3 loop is CASSPQGGDNEKLFF. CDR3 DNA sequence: TGTGCCAGCAGCCCACAGGGAGGGGATAATGAAAAACTGTTTTTT.

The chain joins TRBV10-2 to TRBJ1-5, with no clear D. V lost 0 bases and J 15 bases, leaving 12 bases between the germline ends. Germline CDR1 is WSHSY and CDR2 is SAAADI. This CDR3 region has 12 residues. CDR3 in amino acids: CASSESDVISHF. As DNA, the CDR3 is TGCGCCAGCAGTGAGTCAGACGTTATATCGCATTTT.

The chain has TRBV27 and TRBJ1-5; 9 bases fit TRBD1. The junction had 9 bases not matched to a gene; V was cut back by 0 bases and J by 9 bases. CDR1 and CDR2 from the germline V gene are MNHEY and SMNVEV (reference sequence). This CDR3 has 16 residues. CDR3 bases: TGTGCCAGCAGTTTATCTCCGGGACAGGGACAGAGGCCCCAGCATTTT. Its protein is CASSLSPGQGQRPQHF.

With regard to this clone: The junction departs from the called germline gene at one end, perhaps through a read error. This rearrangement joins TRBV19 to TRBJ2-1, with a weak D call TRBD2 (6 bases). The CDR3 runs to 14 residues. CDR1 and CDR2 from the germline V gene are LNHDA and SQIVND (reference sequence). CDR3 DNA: TGTGCCAGTAGTATAGTTTCCCCGACGGGAGAATTGATCTTC. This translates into CASSIVSPTGELIF.

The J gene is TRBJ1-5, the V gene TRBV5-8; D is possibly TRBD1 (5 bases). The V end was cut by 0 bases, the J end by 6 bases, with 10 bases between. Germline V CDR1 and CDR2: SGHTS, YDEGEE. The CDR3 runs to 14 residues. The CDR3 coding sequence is TGTGCCAGCAGCTTGGGAGGGGAAGGTCAGCCCCAGCATTTT. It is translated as CASSLGGEGQPQHF.

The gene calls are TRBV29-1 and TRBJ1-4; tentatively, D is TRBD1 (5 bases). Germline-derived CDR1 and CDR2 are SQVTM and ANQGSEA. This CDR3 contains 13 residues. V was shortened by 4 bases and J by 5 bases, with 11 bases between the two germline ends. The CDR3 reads CSVGQRGNEKLFF. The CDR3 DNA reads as TGCAGCGTTGGGCAGCGGGGGAATGAAAAACTGTTTTTT.

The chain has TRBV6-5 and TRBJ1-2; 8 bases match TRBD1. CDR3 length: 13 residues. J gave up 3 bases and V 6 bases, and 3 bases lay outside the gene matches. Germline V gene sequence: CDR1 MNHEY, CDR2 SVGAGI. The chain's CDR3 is CASRLGQDYGYTF. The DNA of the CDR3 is TGTGCCAGCAGGCTGGGACAGGACTATGGCTACACCTTC.

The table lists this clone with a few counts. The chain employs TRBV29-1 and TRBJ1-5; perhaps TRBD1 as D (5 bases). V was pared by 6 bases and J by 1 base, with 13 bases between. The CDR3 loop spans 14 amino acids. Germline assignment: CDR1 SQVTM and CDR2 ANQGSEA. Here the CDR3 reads CSVTPGGSNQPQHF. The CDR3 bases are TGCAGCGTCACACCCGGGGGGAGCAATCAGCCCCAGCATTTT.

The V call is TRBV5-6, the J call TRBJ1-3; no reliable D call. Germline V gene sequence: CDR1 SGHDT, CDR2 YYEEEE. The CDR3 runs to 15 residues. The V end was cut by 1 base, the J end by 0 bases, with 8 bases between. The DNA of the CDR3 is TGTGCCAGCAGCTTGTACCGGCGCTCTGGAAACACCATATATTTT. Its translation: CASSLYRRSGNTIYF. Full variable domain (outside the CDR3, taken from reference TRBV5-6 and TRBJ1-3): DAGVTQSPTHLIKTRGQQVTLRCSPKSGHDTVSWYQQALGQGPQFIFQYYEEEERQRGNFPDRFSGHQFPNYSSELNVNALLLGDSALYLCASSLYRRSGNTIYFGEGSWLTVV.

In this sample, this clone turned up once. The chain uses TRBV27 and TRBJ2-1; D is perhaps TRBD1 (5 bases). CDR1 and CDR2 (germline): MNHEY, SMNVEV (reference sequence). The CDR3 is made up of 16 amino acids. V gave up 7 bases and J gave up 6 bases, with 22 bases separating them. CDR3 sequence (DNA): TGTGCCAGCAATCCCCTTGGGGCGGTCCGTTCCAATGAGCAGTTCTTC. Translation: CASNPLGAVRSNEQFF.

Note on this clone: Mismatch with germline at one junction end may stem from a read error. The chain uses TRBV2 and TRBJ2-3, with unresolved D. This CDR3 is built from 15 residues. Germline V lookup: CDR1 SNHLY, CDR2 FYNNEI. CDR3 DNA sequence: TGTGCCAGCACTGAATCCTCTATCAACACAGATACGCAGTATTTT. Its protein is CASTESSINTDTQYF.

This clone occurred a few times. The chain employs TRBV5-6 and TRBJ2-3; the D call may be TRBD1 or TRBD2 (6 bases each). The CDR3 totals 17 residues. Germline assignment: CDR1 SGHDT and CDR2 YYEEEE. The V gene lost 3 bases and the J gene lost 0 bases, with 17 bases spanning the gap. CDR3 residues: CASSSYGWGASTDTQYF. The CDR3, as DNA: TGTGCCAGCAGCTCGTATGGGTGGGGGGCTAGCACAGATACGCAGTATTTT.

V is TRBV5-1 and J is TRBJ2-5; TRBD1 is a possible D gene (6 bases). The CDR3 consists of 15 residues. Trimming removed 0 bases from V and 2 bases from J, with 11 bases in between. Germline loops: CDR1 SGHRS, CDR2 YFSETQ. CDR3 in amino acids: CASSLAWGPQETQYF. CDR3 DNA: TGCGCCAGCAGCTTGGCCTGGGGGCCGCAAGAGACCCAGTACTTC.

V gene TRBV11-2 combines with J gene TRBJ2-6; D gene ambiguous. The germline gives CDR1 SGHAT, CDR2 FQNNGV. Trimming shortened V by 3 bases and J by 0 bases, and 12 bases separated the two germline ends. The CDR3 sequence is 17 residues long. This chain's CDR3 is CASSFWKLRSGANVLTF. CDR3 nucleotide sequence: TGTGCCAGCAGCTTCTGGAAACTGCGCTCTGGGGCCAACGTCCTGACTTTC.

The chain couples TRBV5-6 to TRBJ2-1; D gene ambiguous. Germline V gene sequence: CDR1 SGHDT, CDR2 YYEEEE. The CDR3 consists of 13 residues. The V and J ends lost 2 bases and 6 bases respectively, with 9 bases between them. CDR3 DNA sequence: TGTGCCAGCAGCTTCGCACAGATCAATGAGCAGTTCTTC. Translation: CASSFAQINEQFF.

Here the CDR3 reads CASSLDFGTGGYEQYF. CDR3 sequence (DNA): TGCGCCAGCAGCTTGGATTTCGGGACAGGGGGGTACGAGCAGTACTTC. V is TRBV5-1 and J is TRBJ2-7; 11 nucleotides match TRBD1. CDR3 size: 16 residues. V was pared by 0 bases and J by 4 bases, with 6 bases of the junction left unmatched. Germline assignment: CDR1 SGHRS and CDR2 YFSETQ.

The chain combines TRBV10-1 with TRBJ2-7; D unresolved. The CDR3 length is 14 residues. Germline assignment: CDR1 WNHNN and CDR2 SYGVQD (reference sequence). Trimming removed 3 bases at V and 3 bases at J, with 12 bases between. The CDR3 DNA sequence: TGCGCCAGCAGTGAAAAGGCCACCATCTACGAGCAGTACTTC. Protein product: CASSEKATIYEQYF.

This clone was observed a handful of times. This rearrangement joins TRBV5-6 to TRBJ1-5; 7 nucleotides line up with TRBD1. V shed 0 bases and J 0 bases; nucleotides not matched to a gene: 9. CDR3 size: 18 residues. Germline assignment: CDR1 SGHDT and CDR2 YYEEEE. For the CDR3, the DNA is TGTGCCAGCAGCTTGGGTCCCTGGACAGGTGCTAGCAATCAGCCCCAGCATTTT. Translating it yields CASSLGPWTGASNQPQHF.

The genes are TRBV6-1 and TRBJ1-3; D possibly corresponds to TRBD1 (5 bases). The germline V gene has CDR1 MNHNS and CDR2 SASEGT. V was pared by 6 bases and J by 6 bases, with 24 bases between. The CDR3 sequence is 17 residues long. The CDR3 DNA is TGTGCCAGCAGCGAACAATCAGTGGTCGGGGGGGAAAACACCATATATTTT. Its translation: CASSEQSVVGGENTIYF.

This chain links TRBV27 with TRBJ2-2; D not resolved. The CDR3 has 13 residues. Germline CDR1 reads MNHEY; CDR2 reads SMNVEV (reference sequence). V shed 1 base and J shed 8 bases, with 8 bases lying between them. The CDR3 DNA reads TGTGCCAGCAGTTTATTCGCGGTTGGGGAGCTGTTTTTT. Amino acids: CASSLFAVGELFF.

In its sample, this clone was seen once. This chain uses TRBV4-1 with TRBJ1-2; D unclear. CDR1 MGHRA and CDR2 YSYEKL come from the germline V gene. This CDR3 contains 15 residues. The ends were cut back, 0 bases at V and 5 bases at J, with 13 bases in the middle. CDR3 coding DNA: TGCGCCAGCAGCCAAGATACCGGGGTCTTATATGGCTACACCTTC. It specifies CASSQDTGVLYGYTF.

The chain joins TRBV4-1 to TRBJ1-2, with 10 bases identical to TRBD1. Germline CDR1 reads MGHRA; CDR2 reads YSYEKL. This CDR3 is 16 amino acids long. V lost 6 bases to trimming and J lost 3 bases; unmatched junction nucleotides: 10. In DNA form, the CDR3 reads TGCGCCAGCAGGTACTCCGGGACAGGGGATGACTATGGCTACACCTTC. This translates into CASRYSGTGDDYGYTF.

CDR3 amino acids: CAISDGQGSEAFF. The CDR3 DNA is TGTGCCATCAGTGATGGTCAGGGGAGTGAAGCTTTCTTT. The genes are TRBV10-3 and TRBJ1-1; weak D call: TRBD1 (6 bases). V lost 3 bases and J 7 bases, leaving 12 bases between the germline ends. The length of the CDR3 is 13 residues. The germline V gene encodes CDR1 ENHRY and CDR2 SYGVKD.

The CDR3 sequence: CASSLAEGEDTEAFF. Written as DNA, the CDR3 is TGCGCCAGCAGCTTGGCCGAGGGCGAAGACACTGAAGCTTTCTTT. The V and J genes are TRBV5-1 and TRBJ1-1; no clear D gene. Trimming shortened V by 0 bases and J by 3 bases, and 12 bases separated the two germline ends. CDR1 SGHRS and CDR2 YFSETQ come from the germline V gene. There are 15 residues in the CDR3.

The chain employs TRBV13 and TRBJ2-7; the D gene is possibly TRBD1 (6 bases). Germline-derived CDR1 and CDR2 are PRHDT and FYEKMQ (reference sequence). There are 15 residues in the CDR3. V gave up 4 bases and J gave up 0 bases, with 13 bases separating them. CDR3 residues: CASSSRTDGSYEQYF. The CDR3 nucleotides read TGTGCCAGCAGCTCTCGGACAGATGGCTCCTACGAGCAGTACTTC. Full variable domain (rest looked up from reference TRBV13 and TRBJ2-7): AAGVIQSPRHLIKEKRETATLKCYPIPRHDTVYWYQQGPGQDPQFLISFYEKMQSDKGSIPDRFSAQQFSDYHSELNMSSLELGDSALYFCASSSRTDGSYEQYFGPGTRLTVT.

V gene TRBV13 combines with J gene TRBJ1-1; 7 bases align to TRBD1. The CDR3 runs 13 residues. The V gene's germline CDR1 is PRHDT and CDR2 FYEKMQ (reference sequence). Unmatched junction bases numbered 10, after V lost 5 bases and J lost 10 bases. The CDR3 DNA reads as TGTGCCAGCAGCCCACCAGGGGGTCTTGGAGCTTTCTTT. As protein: CASSPPGGLGAFF.